The sequence of this T cell receptor beta chain was determined in a study of OX40 agonist ivuxolimab in advanced cancers. As for the study in general: Patients received intravenous ivuxolimab every 2 weeks at 0.01 to 10 mg/kg. Dose-escalation patients were diagnosed with hepatocellular carcinoma, melanoma, renal cell cancer or head and neck cancer.

Measured with immunoSEQ multiplex PCR; TCRdb has only the in-frame clones, and not every one. The table includes 7,500 to 10,000 clones, 70% to 75% detected once. V lost 0 bases to trimming and J lost 7 bases, with 15 bases between them. CDR1 is LGHNA, CDR2 YSLEER, per germline. This CDR3 comprises 15 residues. A history of autoimmune disease or systemic immunosuppression excluded patients. Turning to this clone: Its cognate antigen is unknown.

Whole-study results and caveats: The work left the antigen specificity of expanded peripheral T cells undetermined.

The sequences come from CD4+ or CD8+ T cells sorted from blood, collected in a trial of the OX40 agonist ivuxolimab. The chain carries TRBV4-3 and TRBJ1-1; TRBD1 might be the D (6 bases). The sequence was obtained from an adult with an advanced solid tumor such as melanoma, head and neck, liver or kidney cancer. CDR3 DNA: TGCGCCAGCAGCCAAGAAGAGGGGACACCTTTTGAAGCTTTCTTT. Residues: CASSQEEGTPFEAFF.